This TCR beta chain was retrieved from a study of shared clonotypes between healthy human individuals. The overall study: CD4 naive cells filled three plates per donor, CD4 memory three, CD8 naive two and CD8 memory one. Study results and caveats: Researchers sampled only blood; tissue repertoires likely differ. Clonotype sharing among donors was expected to depend on sequencing depth.

CD45RO-negative, CCR7-positively selected cells formed the naive CD8 fraction, excluding terminally differentiated effector memory CD45RA+ cells. Here immunoSEQ multiplex PCR was the method, and the copy in TCRdb shows in-frame clones only, minus some. The profile shows about 1,900,000 clones, approximately 94% of them singletons. This CDR3 has 14 amino acids. V lost 0 bases to trimming and J lost 2 bases; unmatched junction nucleotides: 2. Germline values: CDR1 SGHDT, CDR2 YYEEEE. This clone was counted a few times. Its antigen is still unknown. The same CDR3 can be traced to other DNA sequences in this sample.

The clonotype originates from a man aged 18 to 30 in good health. The V and J genes are TRBV5-6 and TRBJ2-7, with TRBD1 matching 7 bases. Sequenced material: naive CD8+ T cells sorted from blood. The CDR3 region has the DNA TGTGCCAGCAGCTTGGGTCAGGGGGCCTACGAGCAGTACTTC. It encodes CASSLGQGAYEQYF.